This T cell receptor (beta chain) emerged from a study of T cell responses to AZD1222 COVID-19 vaccine. Generated by immunoSEQ multiplex PCR, the TCRdb table keeps only in-frame clones and is missing some. The repertoire holds 95,000 to 130,000 clones, with roughly 87% as singletons. This clone was counted once. Germline CDR1 GTSNPN, CDR2 SVGIG (reference sequence). Trimming took off 8 bases at V and 5 bases at J, with 15 bases between the two ends. This CDR3 comprises 13 residues. The sequencing used peripheral blood, collected on day 0 of AZD1222 vaccination. The clonotype originates from an adult in good health. This chain links TRBV30 with TRBJ1-4; D is unresolved. CDR3 sequence reads: CAGGVGRNEKLFF. As DNA, the CDR3 is TGTGCCGGTGGGGTCGGGAGGAATGAAAAACTGTTTTTT. Supplemented by reference TRBV30 and TRBJ1-4, the full variable domain reads SQTIHQWPATLVQPVGSPLSLECTVEGTSNPNLYWYRQAAGRGLQLLFYSVGIGQISSEVPQNLSASRPQDRQFILSSKKLLLSDSGFYLCAGGVGRNEKLFFGSGTQLSVL.